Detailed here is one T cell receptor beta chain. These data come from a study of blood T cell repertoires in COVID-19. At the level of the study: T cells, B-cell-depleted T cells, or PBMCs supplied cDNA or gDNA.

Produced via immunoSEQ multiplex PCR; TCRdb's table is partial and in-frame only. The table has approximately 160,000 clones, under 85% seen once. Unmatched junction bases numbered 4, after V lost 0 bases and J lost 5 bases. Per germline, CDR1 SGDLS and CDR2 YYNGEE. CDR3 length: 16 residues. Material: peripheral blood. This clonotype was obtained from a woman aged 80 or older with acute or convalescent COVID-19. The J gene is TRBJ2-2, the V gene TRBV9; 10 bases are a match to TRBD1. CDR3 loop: CASSVAGQGLTGELFF. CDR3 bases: TGTGCCAGCAGCGTAGCGGGACAGGGGTTAACCGGGGAGCTGTTTTTT.